The 31 T cell receptor beta chains listed next were all sequenced from one sample in a study of CD8 T cells in Susac syndrome (dated by TCRdb to between 2018 and 2021). To prepare the library, the immunoSEQ multiplex PCR assay was applied. RNA was extracted with the RNeasy kit and roughly 0.5 to 1 ug was reverse transcribed using random hexamers. TCRdb ran its own pipeline on the public reads, namely fastp trimming at Q25 and MiXCR clone calling, and kept in-frame beta chains. CDR3 protein sequences are deduplicated, and each keeps its most common genes and DNA. For this sample the table gives around 71,000 distinct CDR3 sequences, of which roughly 93% were detected only once. The ten largest clonotypes hold less than 0.16% of the sample. The sequencing input was CD4+ T cells from PBMCs. The receptor source for this set is a human donor with Susac syndrome.

This sequence joins TRBV12-3 or TRBV12-4 and TRBJ1-5, with D possibly matching TRBD1 (6 bases). The CDR3 totals 18 residues. The V and J ends lost 6 bases and 3 bases respectively, with 24 bases between them. CDR3 loop: CASSRISPGARDNQPQHF. CDR3 nucleotides: TGTGCCAGCAGCCGAATATCCCCAGGGGCACGGGACAATCAGCCCCAGCATTTT.

The chain couples TRBV11-2 to TRBJ1-3; D unclear. The CDR3 consists of 16 residues. Germline values: CDR1 SGHAT, CDR2 FQNNGV. Between the trimmed V and J ends, which lost 3 bases and 2 bases, there was a span of 14 bases. CDR3 nucleotides: TGTGCCAGCAGCTTCCTCGGATGGGGTCCTGGAAACACCATATATTTT. It specifies CASSFLGWGPGNTIYF. The full variable domain, with the rest looked up from reference TRBV11-2 and TRBJ1-3, is EAGVAQSPRYKIIEKRQSVAFWCNPISGHATLYWYQQILGQGPKLLIQFQNNGVVDDSQLPKDRFSAERLKGVDSTLKIQPAKLEDSAVYLCASSFLGWGPGNTIYFGEGSWLTVV.

In regard to this clonotype: Its ends do not fully match the called genes, so a read error is possible. The chain carries TRBV29-1 and TRBJ2-3; 9 bases line up with TRBD1. CDR3 length equals 15 residues. Germline V lookup: CDR1 SQVTM, CDR2 ANQGSEA. CDR3 protein: CSLDSGQGTEDTQYF. In DNA, the CDR3 is TGCAGCCTTGATTCCGGACAGGGGACTGAGGATACGCAGTATTTT.

This rearrangement joins TRBV29-1 to TRBJ2-7; D possibly uses TRBD1 or TRBD2 (5 bases each). CDR1 and CDR2 from the germline V gene are SQVTM and ANQGSEA. CDR3 length: 18 residues. Trimming cost V 6 bases and J 2 bases, with 29 bases left between them. CDR3 sequence (DNA): TGCAGCGTCCTAAGAGACCCGGGGCCGAACACCTATGCCTACGAGCAGTACTTC. Its translation is CSVLRDPGPNTYAYEQYF.

The V call is TRBV24-1, the J call TRBJ2-3; 7 nucleotides match TRBD1. Germline V gives CDR1 KGHDR, CDR2 SFDVKD. The V and J ends lost 3 bases and 2 bases, in that order; junction bases with no gene match: 4. The CDR3 runs to 15 residues. The CDR3 nucleotides read TGTGCCACCAGTGATCCCGGACAGGACACAGATACGCAGTATTTT. It is translated as CATSDPGQDTDTQYF.

This chain joins TRBV27 and TRBJ2-7, with D uncertain. This CDR3 has 13 residues. The germline CDR1 and CDR2 sequences are MNHEY and SMNVEV (reference sequence). V shed 3 bases and J shed 5 bases, with 11 bases lying between them. This CDR3 is CASSFGQDDEQYF. The CDR3 bases are TGTGCCAGCAGTTTTGGGCAGGACGACGAGCAGTACTTC.

The DNA of the CDR3 is TGTGCCAGCAGCCTGGGGACAGGGGGCACAGATACGCAGTATTTT. It codes for CASSLGTGGTDTQYF. This sequence joins TRBV6-5 and TRBJ2-3, with TRBD1 matching over 10 bases. CDR1 is MNHEY and CDR2 is SVGAGI in the germline V gene. V was pared by 6 bases and J by 1 base, with 4 bases of the junction left unmatched. The CDR3 has 15 amino acids.

Only one count was recorded for this clonotype. For the CDR3, the DNA is TGTGCCAGCAGTTACGTTCGGGCCTACGAGCAGTACTTC. This sequence encodes CASSYVRAYEQYF. This chain connects TRBV6-2 or TRBV6-3 to TRBJ2-7; D not certain. The length of the CDR3 is 13 residues. With 2 bases removed from V and 2 bases from J, the gap between germline ends came to 7 bases. Germline loops: CDR1 MNHEY, CDR2 SVGEGT.

The rearrangement uses TRBV4-1 and TRBJ2-5; D assignment may be TRBD1 or TRBD2 (5 bases each). The CDR3 is made up of 17 amino acids. Germline V gene sequence: CDR1 MGHRA, CDR2 YSYEKL. Deletions cut 0 bases from V and 7 bases from J, with 21 bases between. CDR3: CASSQDAGDHPEVTQYF. The CDR3, as DNA: TGCGCCAGCAGCCAAGATGCTGGGGACCATCCTGAGGTGACCCAGTACTTC.

The CDR3 DNA follows: TGTGCCAGCAGTGGATCGGGACTAGCGTACTCCTACGAGCAGTACTTC. It yields the protein CASSGSGLAYSYEQYF. V and J are TRBV7-2 and TRBJ2-7, with 10 bases fitting TRBD2. V lost 6 bases to trimming and J lost 0 bases; unmatched junction nucleotides: 8. The germline V gene encodes CDR1 SGHTA and CDR2 FQGNSA. The CDR3 has 16 residues.

The chain uses TRBV29-1 and TRBJ2-5; maybe TRBD1 (6 bases). With 5 bases removed from V and 1 base from J, the gap between germline ends came to 14 bases. This CDR3 contains 14 residues. From germline, CDR1 is SQVTM and CDR2 ANQGSEA. The CDR3 region is CSVTAGTLQETQYF. CDR3 nucleotide sequence: TGCAGCGTTACGGCCGGGACACTCCAAGAGACCCAGTACTTC.

In its sample, this clonotype was seen once. CDR3 region: CASSLRGTEQETQYF. As DNA, the CDR3 is TGTGCCAGCAGCTTGCGGGGGACAGAACAAGAGACCCAGTACTTC. The chain links TRBV7-2 to TRBJ2-5; possibly TRBD1 or TRBD2 for D (7 bases each). Germline CDR1 reads SGHTA; CDR2 reads FQGNSA. This CDR3 region has 15 residues. V lost 3 bases and J 2 bases, leaving 13 bases between the germline ends.

The chain employs TRBV7-8 and TRBJ1-1, with 7 bases identical to TRBD1. J was trimmed by 4 bases and V by 5 bases; bases with no gene match: 13. Per germline, CDR1 SGHVS and CDR2 FQNEAQ. There are 16 residues in the CDR3. CDR3 region: CASSPRQGFGSTEAFF. The CDR3, as DNA: TGTGCCAGCAGCCCGCGACAGGGTTTCGGTAGCACTGAAGCTTTCTTT.

J is TRBJ2-5 and V is TRBV29-1; the D gene could be TRBD1 or TRBD2 (6 bases each). V lost 4 bases and J 7 bases, leaving 19 bases between the germline ends. Germline V lookup: CDR1 SQVTM, CDR2 ANQGSEA. The CDR3 runs to 14 residues. CDR3 sequence: CSVGALGGLGTQYF. In nucleotides, the CDR3 is TGCAGCGTTGGGGCCCTCGGGGGCCTGGGGACCCAGTACTTC. The full variable domain, in which reference TRBV29-1 and TRBJ2-5 provide the parts outside the CDR3, is SAVISQKPSRDICQRGTSLTIQCQVDSQVTMMFWYRQQPGQSLTLIATANQGSEATYESGFVIDKFPISRPNLTFSTLTVSNMSPEDSSIYLCSVGALGGLGTQYFGPGTRLLVL.

The chain carries TRBV5-1 and TRBJ2-3, with unresolved D. V was clipped by 2 bases and J by 2 bases, with 6 bases between them. From germline, CDR1 is SGHRS and CDR2 YFSETQ. The CDR3 runs 13 residues. DNA for the CDR3: TGCGCCAGCAGCTTTAGTCACACAGATACGCAGTATTTT. Translated, it gives CASSFSHTDTQYF.

V is TRBV28 and J is TRBJ2-4; 9 positions match TRBD1. V was clipped by 5 bases and J by 6 bases; unmatched bases: 8. Per the germline V gene, CDR1 is MDHEN and CDR2 is SYDVKM. The CDR3 is made up of 15 amino acids. CDR3: CASSPHGTGRNIQYF. As DNA, the CDR3 is TGTGCCAGCAGTCCCCATGGGACAGGGCGAAACATTCAGTACTTC.

This rearrangement joins TRBV2 to TRBJ1-6, with a weak D call TRBD1 (5 bases). The CDR3 runs 13 residues. V was trimmed by 5 bases and J by 9 bases, leaving 11 bases between them. Germline V lookup: CDR1 SNHLY, CDR2 FYNNEI. CDR3 sequence: CASSQGRISPLHF. CDR3 nucleotide sequence: TGTGCCAGCAGTCAGGGTAGGATTTCACCCCTCCACTTT. Combining the CDR3 with reference TRBV2 and TRBJ1-6 gives the whole variable domain EPEVTQTPSHQVTQMGQEVILRCVPISNHLYFYWYRQILGQKVEFLVSFYNNEISEKSEIFDDQFSVERPDGSNFTLKIRSTKLEDSAMYFCASSQGRISPLHFGNGTRLTVT.

The J gene is TRBJ2-7, the V gene TRBV27; D gene unclear. Trimming shortened V by 3 bases and J by 2 bases, and 11 bases separated the two germline ends. This CDR3 is built from 14 residues. In germline, CDR1 is MNHEY, CDR2 SMNVEV (reference sequence). The CDR3 DNA sequence: TGTGCCAGCAGTTTGTACATTCCTCCCTACGAGCAGTACTTC. As protein: CASSLYIPPYEQYF.

This sequence joins TRBV9 and TRBJ1-6; D gene uncertain. Trimming pared 0 bases from V and 7 bases from J, leaving 5 bases between. Germline V gene lookup returns CDR1 SGDLS and CDR2 YYNGEE. The length of the CDR3 is 13 residues. Here the CDR3 reads CASSVVDNSPLHF. The CDR3 DNA follows: TGTGCCAGCAGCGTAGTGGACAATTCACCCCTCCACTTT.

The chain carries TRBV14 and TRBJ2-5, with D perhaps TRBD1 (6 bases). The V end was cut by 3 bases, the J end by 5 bases, with 19 bases between. Looked up from germline, CDR1 is SGHDN and CDR2 is FVKESK. This CDR3 has 16 amino acids. The CDR3: CASSQFRDGQRETQYF. The CDR3 nucleotides read TGTGCCAGCAGCCAGTTCCGGGACGGACAGCGTGAGACCCAGTACTTC.

The chain carries TRBV20-1 and TRBJ2-7; perhaps TRBD1 as D (6 bases). The V end was cut by 1 base, the J end by 6 bases, with 7 bases between. This CDR3 region has 11 residues. CDR1 is DFQATT, CDR2 SNEGSKA, per germline (reference sequence). In nucleotides, the CDR3 is TGCAGTGCTAGAGGGGGGCCCGAGCAGTACTTC. Translated, it gives CSARGGPEQYF.

The CDR3 bases are TGTGCCAGCAGTTTGGAAGAAGGGTATTTGAACACTGAAGCTTTCTTT. This codes for CASSLEEGYLNTEAFF. The rearrangement links TRBV2 to TRBJ1-1; D is ambiguous. Trimming stripped 5 bases from V and 0 bases from J, with 16 bases between. CDR3 length: 16 residues. CDR1 SNHLY and CDR2 FYNNEI come from the germline V gene.

The V gene is TRBV11-3, the J gene TRBJ2-1; D might be TRBD1 or TRBD2, each matching 6 bases. Germline CDR1 and CDR2: SGHNT and YENEEA. This CDR3 contains 15 residues. The V end lost 0 bases, the J end lost 8 bases, and 14 bases lay between the germline ends. The CDR3 DNA is TGTGCCAGCAGCTTAGATCCGGGGGCCGGTGATGAGCAGTTCTTC. Residues: CASSLDPGAGDEQFF.

V usage is TRBV25-1 and J usage is TRBJ2-4, with D unresolved. The CDR3 is 13 amino acids. Germline assignment: CDR1 MGHDK and CDR2 SYGVNS. V lost 3 bases and J 6 bases, leaving 9 bases between the germline ends. The chain's CDR3 is CASSESGGNIQYF. CDR3 nucleotides: TGTGCCAGCAGTGAGTCAGGTGGAAACATTCAGTACTTC. Full variable domain (remainder filled in from reference TRBV25-1 and TRBJ2-4): EADIYQTPRYLVIGTGKKITLECSQTMGHDKMYWYQQDPGMELHLIHYSYGVNSTEKGDLSSESTVSRIRTEHFPLTLESARPSHTSQYLCASSESGGNIQYFGAGTRLSVL.

Points on this clonotype: One end of the junction fails to match germline, which may point to a read error. The CDR3 here is CASSLEETQYF. CDR3 bases: TGTGCCAGCAGCTTAGAAGAGACCCAGTACTTC. The chain employs TRBV5-1 and TRBJ2-5; no firm D call. CDR1 and CDR2 from the germline V gene are SGHRS and YFSETQ. This CDR3 has 11 residues.

The chain links TRBV19 to TRBJ2-1; the D call may be TRBD1 or TRBD2 (5 bases each). The CDR3 loop spans 14 amino acids. Germline CDR1 is LNHDA and CDR2 is SQIVND (reference sequence). V lost 4 bases and J lost 7, with 14 bases in between. As DNA, the CDR3 is TGTGCCAGTAGTACCTCGGTTTGGGGGAATGAGCAGTTCTTC. The encoded protein is CASSTSVWGNEQFF.

The chain employs TRBV30 and TRBJ2-7; D is unclear. From germline, CDR1 is GTSNPN and CDR2 SVGIG (reference sequence). With 1 base removed from V and 6 bases from J, the gap between germline ends came to 10 bases. The length of the CDR3 is 12 residues. The CDR3 loop is CAWSADGPEQYF. CDR3 nucleotide sequence: TGTGCCTGGAGTGCCGACGGCCCCGAGCAGTACTTC.

The CDR3, as DNA: TGTGCCAGCAGCGTAGACGGGATACCCTACGAGCAGTACTTC. Its translation: CASSVDGIPYEQYF. The chain uses TRBV9 and TRBJ2-7; D may be TRBD2 (5 bases). CDR1 and CDR2 from the germline V gene are SGDLS and YYNGEE. The CDR3 has 14 amino acids. Trimming removed 0 bases from V and 2 bases from J, with 9 bases in between.

This rearrangement joins TRBV29-1 to TRBJ2-3; TRBD2 aligns across 8 bases. Germline-derived CDR1 and CDR2 are SQVTM and ANQGSEA. This CDR3 contains 14 residues. V trimming: 3 bases; J trimming: 2 bases; junction bases outside the gene matches: 4. The CDR3 nucleotides are TGCAGCGTTGAGGGTAGCGGGGACACAGATACGCAGTATTTT. Translating it yields CSVEGSGDTDTQYF.

This chain uses TRBV5-6 with TRBJ1-2; D unclear. Germline CDR1 is SGHDT and CDR2 is YYEEEE. The length of the CDR3 is 16 residues. Trimming pared 3 bases from V and 0 bases from J, leaving 15 bases between. CDR3 residues: CASSSGWFRTNYGYTF. The CDR3 DNA reads as TGTGCCAGCAGCTCCGGATGGTTCCGAACTAACTATGGCTACACCTTC.

The chain uses TRBV14 and TRBJ1-5, with 9 positions matching TRBD1. This CDR3 comprises 16 residues. The V gene's germline CDR1 is SGHDN and CDR2 FVKESK. J was trimmed by 1 base and V by 8 bases; bases with no gene match: 9. The CDR3 spells CASQIGTGTSNQPQHF. The DNA of the CDR3 is TGTGCCAGCCAGATTGGGACAGGGACGAGCAATCAGCCCCAGCATTTT.